Listed here are 3 T cell receptor beta chains from one sample, sequenced in a study of blood T cell repertoires in COVID-19. Produced via immunoSEQ multiplex PCR; TCRdb's table is partial and in-frame only. The top ten clones hold 1.2% of a sample with more than 300,000 clones, around nine tenths of them seen once. Sequenced input: PBMCs or T cells enriched from blood (not recorded which). These receptors all stem from a woman under 30 who had recovered from COVID-19.

A few counts support this clone. The chain links TRBV30 to TRBJ1-5; no definite D call. CDR3 length: 15 amino acids. Germline lookup yields CDR1 GTSNPN and CDR2 SVGIG (reference sequence). The V and J ends lost 5 bases and 4 bases respectively, with 18 bases between them. CDR3 in amino acids: CAWQKKERRNQPQHF. CDR3 DNA sequence: TGTGCCTGGCAGAAAAAGGAGAGGAGAAATCAGCCCCAGCATTTT.

The CDR3: CASSQDQVGQRGGSTF. CDR3 DNA: TGCGCCAGCAGCCAAGATCAGGTTGGGCAGAGAGGGGGTAGCACCTTC. This chain joins TRBV4-1 and TRBJ1-2; D possibly corresponds to TRBD1 (6 bases). The CDR3 contains 16 residues. Trimming pared 0 bases from V and 13 bases from J, leaving 24 bases between. CDR1 and CDR2 from the germline V gene are MGHRA and YSYEKL.

V gene TRBV19 combines with J gene TRBJ1-2; 7 bases map to TRBD1. This CDR3 spans 15 amino acids. Germline-derived CDR1 and CDR2 are LNHDA and SQIVND (reference sequence). The V gene end was trimmed by 3 bases and the J gene end by 4 bases; junction bases not matched to a gene: 8. CDR3 nucleotide sequence: TGTGCCAGTAGTATCGGACAGGCGGGGGGCTATGGCTACACCTTC. Its translation is CASSIGQAGGYGYTF.